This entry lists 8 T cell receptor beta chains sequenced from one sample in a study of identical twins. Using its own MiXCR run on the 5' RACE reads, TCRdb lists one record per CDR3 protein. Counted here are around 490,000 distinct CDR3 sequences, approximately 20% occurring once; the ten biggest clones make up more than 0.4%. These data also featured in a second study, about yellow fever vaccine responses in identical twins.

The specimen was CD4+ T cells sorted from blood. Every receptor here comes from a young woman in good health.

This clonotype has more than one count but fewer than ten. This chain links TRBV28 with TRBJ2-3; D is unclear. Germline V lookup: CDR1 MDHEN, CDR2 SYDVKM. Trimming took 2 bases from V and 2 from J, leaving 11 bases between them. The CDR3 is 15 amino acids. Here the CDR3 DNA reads TGTGCCAGCAGTTTAGGTTGGCAGGACACAGATACGCAGTATTTT. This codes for CASSLGWQDTDTQYF.

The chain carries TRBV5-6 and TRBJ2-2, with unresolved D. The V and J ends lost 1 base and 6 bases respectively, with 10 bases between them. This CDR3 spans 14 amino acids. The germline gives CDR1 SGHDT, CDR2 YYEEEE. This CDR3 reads CASSLIAGAGELFF. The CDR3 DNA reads TGTGCCAGCAGCTTGATAGCTGGTGCCGGGGAGCTGTTTTTT.

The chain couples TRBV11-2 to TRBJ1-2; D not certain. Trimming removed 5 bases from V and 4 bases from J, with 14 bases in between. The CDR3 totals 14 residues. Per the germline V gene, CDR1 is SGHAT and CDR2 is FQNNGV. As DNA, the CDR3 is TGTGCCAGCAGCGCTTTCGAGAAAAGCTATGGCTACACCTTC. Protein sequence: CASSAFEKSYGYTF.

The CDR3 DNA sequence: TGTGCCAGCAGTTATACGAAAGGGGGCTACAATGAGCAGTTCTTC. This codes for CASSYTKGGYNEQFF. V is TRBV6-2 or TRBV6-3 and J is TRBJ2-1; D may be TRBD1 (6 bases). The CDR3 is made up of 15 amino acids. CDR1 is MNHEY, CDR2 SVGEGT, per germline. Trimming pared 3 bases from V and 3 bases from J, leaving 12 bases between.

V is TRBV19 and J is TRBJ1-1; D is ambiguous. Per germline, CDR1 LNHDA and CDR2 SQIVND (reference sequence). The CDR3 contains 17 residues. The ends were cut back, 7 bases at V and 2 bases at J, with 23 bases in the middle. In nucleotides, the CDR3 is TGTGCCAGTATCCCGTCACAGATGGTTGCCAAAAACACTGAAGCTTTCTTT. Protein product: CASIPSQMVAKNTEAFF.

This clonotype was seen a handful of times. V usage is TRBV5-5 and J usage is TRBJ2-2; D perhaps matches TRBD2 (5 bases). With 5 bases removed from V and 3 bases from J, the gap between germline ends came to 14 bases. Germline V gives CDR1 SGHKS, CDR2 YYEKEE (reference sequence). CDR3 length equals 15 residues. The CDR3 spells CASSGLVGYTGELFF. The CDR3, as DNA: TGTGCCAGCAGTGGACTGGTGGGTTACACCGGGGAGCTGTTTTTT.

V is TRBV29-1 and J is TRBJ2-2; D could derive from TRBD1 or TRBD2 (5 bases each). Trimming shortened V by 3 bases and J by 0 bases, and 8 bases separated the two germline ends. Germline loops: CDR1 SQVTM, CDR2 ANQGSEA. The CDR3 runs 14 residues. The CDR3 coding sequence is TGCAGCGTTGAGGGGGACGCGAACACCGGGGAGCTGTTTTTT. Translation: CSVEGDANTGELFF.

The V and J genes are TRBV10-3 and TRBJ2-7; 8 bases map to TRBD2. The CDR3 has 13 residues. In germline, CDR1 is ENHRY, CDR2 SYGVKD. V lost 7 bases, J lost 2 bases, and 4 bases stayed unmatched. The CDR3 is CAIMAGGPYEQYF. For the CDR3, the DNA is TGTGCCATCATGGCGGGGGGCCCCTACGAGCAGTACTTC.